This T cell receptor beta chain came from a study of blood T cells in healthy people across ages. Study-wide findings and caveats: While age rose, TCR beta diversity per million T cells dropped in a roughly linear way. Whereas aged donors had fewer naive CD4+ cells, long-lived donors had more of them and higher diversity. Because donor CMV status was unknown, expanded clonotype changes were possibly confounded.

Then a second PCR, running roughly 7 to 11 cycles, was carried out with a sample-barcoded 5' primer and a J-beta primer mix. CDR3-containing paired-end reads numbered at least 2.5 million in each sample. TCRdb itself ran the 5' RACE reads through MiXCR, one entry per CDR3 protein. The sample records around 1,500,000 distinct CDR3 sequences, around 39% being singletons. About this clonotype: Its matching antigen is unknown.

Per germline, CDR1 MDHEN and CDR2 SYDVKM. This CDR3 contains 13 residues. The chain is built from TRBV28 and TRBJ2-5; weak D call: TRBD1 (5 bases). The J call could be wrong; TRBJ2-7 is a better fit for the DNA end. The source material was blood. This receptor was identified in a woman under 30 in good health. The CDR3, as DNA: TGTGCCAGCAGTGCCGACATACAGGCCGAGCAGTACTTC. This encodes CASSADIQAEQYF.